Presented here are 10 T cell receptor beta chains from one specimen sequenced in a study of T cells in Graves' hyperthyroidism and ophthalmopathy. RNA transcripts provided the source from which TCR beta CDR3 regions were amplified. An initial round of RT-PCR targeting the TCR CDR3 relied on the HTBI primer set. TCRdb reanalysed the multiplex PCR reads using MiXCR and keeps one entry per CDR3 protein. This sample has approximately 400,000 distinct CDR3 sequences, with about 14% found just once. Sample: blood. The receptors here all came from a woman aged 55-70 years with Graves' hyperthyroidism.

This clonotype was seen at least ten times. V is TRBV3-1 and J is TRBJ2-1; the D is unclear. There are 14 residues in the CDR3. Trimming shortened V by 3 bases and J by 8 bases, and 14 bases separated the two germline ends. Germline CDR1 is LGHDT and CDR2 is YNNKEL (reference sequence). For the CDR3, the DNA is TGTGCCAGCAGCCAGCTCTTATACCCTCATGAGCAGTTCTTC. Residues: CASSQLLYPHEQFF.

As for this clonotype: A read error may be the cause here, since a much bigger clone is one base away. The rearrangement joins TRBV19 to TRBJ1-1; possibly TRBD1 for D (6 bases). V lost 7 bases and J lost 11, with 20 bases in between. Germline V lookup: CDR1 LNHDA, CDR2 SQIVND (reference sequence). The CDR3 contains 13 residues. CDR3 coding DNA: TGTGCCAGTAACGGGATCGGGGGCGGGGAGGCTTTCTTT. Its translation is CASNGIGGGEAFF.

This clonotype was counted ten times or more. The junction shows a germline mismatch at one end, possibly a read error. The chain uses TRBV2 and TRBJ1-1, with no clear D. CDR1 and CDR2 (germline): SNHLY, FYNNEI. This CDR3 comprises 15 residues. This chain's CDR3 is CAGSEASRGNTEAFF. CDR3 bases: TGTGCCGGCAGTGAAGCTTCCCGGGGGAACACTGAAGCTTTCTTT.

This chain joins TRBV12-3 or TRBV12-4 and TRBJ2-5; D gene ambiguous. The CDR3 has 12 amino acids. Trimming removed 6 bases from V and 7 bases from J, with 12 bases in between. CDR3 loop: CASRNPLGTQYF. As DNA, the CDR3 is TGTGCCAGCAGGAACCCACTGGGGACCCAGTACTTC.

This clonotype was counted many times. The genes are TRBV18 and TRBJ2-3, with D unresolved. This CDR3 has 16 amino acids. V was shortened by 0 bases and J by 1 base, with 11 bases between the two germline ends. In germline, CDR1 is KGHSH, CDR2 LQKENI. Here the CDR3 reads CASSPPKVGGTDTQYF. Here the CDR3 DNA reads TGTGCCAGCTCACCACCGAAGGTCGGTGGCACAGATACGCAGTATTTT.

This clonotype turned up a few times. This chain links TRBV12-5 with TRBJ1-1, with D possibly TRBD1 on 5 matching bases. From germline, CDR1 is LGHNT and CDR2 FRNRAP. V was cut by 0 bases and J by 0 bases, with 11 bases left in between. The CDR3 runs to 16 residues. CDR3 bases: TGTGCTAGTGGTTTGGTAAGGCAGGGTATGAACACTGAAGCTTTCTTT. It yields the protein CASGLVRQGMNTEAFF.

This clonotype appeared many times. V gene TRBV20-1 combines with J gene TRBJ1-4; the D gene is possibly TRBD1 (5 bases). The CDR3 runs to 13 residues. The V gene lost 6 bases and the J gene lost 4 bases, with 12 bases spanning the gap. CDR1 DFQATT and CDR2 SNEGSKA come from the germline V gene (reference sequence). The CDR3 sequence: CSAEGPSNEKLFF. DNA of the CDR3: TGCAGTGCGGAGGGACCTAGTAATGAAAAACTGTTTTTT.

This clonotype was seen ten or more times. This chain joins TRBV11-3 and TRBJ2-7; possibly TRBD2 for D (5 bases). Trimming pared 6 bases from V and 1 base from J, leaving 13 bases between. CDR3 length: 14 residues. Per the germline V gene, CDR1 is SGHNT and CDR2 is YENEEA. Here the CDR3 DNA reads TGTGCCAGCAGTATCTTCGGGGTTTCCTACGAGCAGTACTTC. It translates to CASSIFGVSYEQYF.

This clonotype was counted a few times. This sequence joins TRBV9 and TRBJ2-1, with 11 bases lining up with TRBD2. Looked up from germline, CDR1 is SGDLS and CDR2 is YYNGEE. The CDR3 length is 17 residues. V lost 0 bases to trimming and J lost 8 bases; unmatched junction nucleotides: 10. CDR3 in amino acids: CASSVDGSGRAVDEQFF. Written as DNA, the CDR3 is TGTGCCAGCAGCGTAGACGGTAGCGGGAGGGCCGTGGATGAGCAGTTCTTC.

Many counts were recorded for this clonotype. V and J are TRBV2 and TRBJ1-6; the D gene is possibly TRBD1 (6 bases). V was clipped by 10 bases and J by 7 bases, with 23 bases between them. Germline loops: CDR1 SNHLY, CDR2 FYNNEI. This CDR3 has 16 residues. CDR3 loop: CANTEAGGPSNSPLHF. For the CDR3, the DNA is TGTGCCAACACCGAGGCGGGGGGGCCCTCGAATTCACCCCTCCACTTT. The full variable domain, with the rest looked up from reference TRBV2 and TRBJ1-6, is EPEVTQTPSHQVTQMGQEVILRCVPISNHLYFYWYRQILGQKVEFLVSFYNNEISEKSEIFDDQFSVERPDGSNFTLKIRSTKLEDSAMYFCANTEAGGPSNSPLHFGNGTRLTVT.